This T cell receptor (beta chain) was recorded in a study of T cells after yellow fever vaccination. MiXCR, run by TCRdb on the 5' RACE reads, gives a single entry per CDR3 protein. The sample lists about 320,000 distinct CDR3 sequences, about 10% occurring once. Study conclusions and caveats: Abundant clonotypes from the bulk population could get into FACS-sorted repertoires as contaminants.

This clonotype was found a few times. Its antigen is not known. V was pared by 7 bases and J by 0 bases, with 11 bases between. Germline assignment: CDR1 DFQATT and CDR2 SNEGSKA (reference sequence). The CDR3 is 13 amino acids. V is TRBV20-1 and J is TRBJ2-3, with D possibly TRBD1 on 6 matching bases. The source of this sequence is a man aged 18-30 years who received the YFV17D yellow fever vaccine. The sequencing here drew on CD4+ T cells sorted from PBMCs, taken 45 days after the yellow fever booster vaccination. CDR3 sequence reads: CSVETGSTDTQYF. CDR3 DNA sequence: TGCAGTGTTGAAACAGGGAGCACAGATACGCAGTATTTT.